This T cell receptor (beta chain) emerged from a study of T cell responses to AZD1222 COVID-19 vaccine (dated by TCRdb to the early 2020s). Looking at the study overall: A total of approximately 240 trial participants underwent TCR sequencing, of whom 200 to 220 received two doses of AZD1222 and some 25 received two doses of the MenACWY control vaccine. Trial participants were enrolled into age subgroups of 18-55, 56-69 and 70-plus years, which contained around 150, 29 and 61 TCR-sequenced participants, respectively. Summary of the overall study and its limitations: Vaccine-associated CD4 TCRs spanned the whole spike protein, with dominant responses in regions 160-218 and 743-854. Because no day 14 peak-response samples were available, repertoires were characterized only after the peak T cell response. Most participants were white British and females outnumbered males, and the authors suggested that clonal diversity may have been underestimated. Conclusions about previously exposed vaccinees are limited because only five to seven AZD1222 recipients were SARS-CoV-2 seropositive at baseline. After two AZD1222 doses, both the breadth and the depth of spike-specific TCRs were significantly higher than at day 0 and than in MenACWY recipients. Reportedly, close to half of the unique spike-specific TCRs recognized epitopes lying outside the regions that are mutated in the B.1.351 and B.1.1.7 variants. The 56-69-year group was small, and its depth increase did not reach significance, likely because of low power.

The germline V gene sets CDR1 to MNHEY and CDR2 to SVGEGT. V is cut by 2 bases and J by 7 bases, and the space between the germline ends is 12 bases. The CDR3 covers 13 residues, taking in both the cysteine and the phenylalanine. Only the CDR3 portion is preserved as DNA: 39 bases, with reading frame beginning at the first base. The intended sense of this specimen's time point label: baseline before first vaccination. The treatment or condition label for this specimen denotes: meningococcal conjugate vaccine given as trial control. Samples from vaccinated people were obtained from the UK trials COV001 and COV002, which included a single-blind randomized controlled phase 2/3 trial of AZD1222 (ChAdOx1 nCoV-19) in healthy adults. Trial participant PBMC samples were collected at day 0 and day 28 after the second dose for TCRbeta chain sequencing. As regards this clone: This receptor's antigen is unknown. Base quality data are lacking; no much larger clone is found one base away.

The CDR3 regions of human TCRbeta chains were subjected to immunosequencing. Concerning the study's data processing: TCRs in the repertoires were compared against a reference library of SARS-CoV-2-specific TCRs that had been generated with the MIRA antigen-specificity platform. Breadth meant the fraction of unique TCRs that were SARS-CoV-2-associated, whereas depth meant the fraction of total T cells that were SARS-CoV-2-associated. Each spike-specific TCR was assigned to its reactive spike region and to a CD4 or CD8 class using the MIRA data. Log10-transformed breadth and depth values were compared by one-way ANOVA with Sidak's multiple comparisons tests. Here the immuneACCESS table is served through TCRdb, limited to in-frame sequences with V and J called. Missing clones are a known gap in these copies; in checked studies unresolved V genes cover under half, and the rest lacks a known reason. V, J and clone size reflect that table, while D and trimming were determined from the DNA. This sample has around 95,000 clones in its table, and around 87% of those were observed once. The ten largest clones represent 4% to 4.5% of the sample.

The sequencing used peripheral blood, collected on day 0 of MenACWY control vaccination. Recombination joined TRBV6-2 or TRBV6-3 with TRBJ2-7; the D gene cannot be named for sure. The sequence derives from an adult in good health. The CDR3 corresponds to CASSYGWSREQYF. In nucleotides, the sequence is TGTGCCAGCAGTTACGGGTGGTCTAGGGAGCAGTACTTC.